These 4 T cell receptor beta chains originate from one sample sequenced in a study of cytomegalovirus exposure and HLA in healthy donors (dated by TCRdb to the late 2010s). The method was the immunoSEQ multiplex PCR assay. A mixture of 60 forward primers for TCR Vbeta segments and 13 reverse primers for TCR Jbeta segments was used in the multiplex PCR. TCRdb took this table from immuneACCESS and kept in-frame rearrangements with V and J called. Such tables lack part of the clones; where checked against another copy, unresolved V genes explain under half of the gap, and the rest is unexplained. The sample includes 150,000 to 180,000 clones, with around 80% observed a single time. The ten largest clonotypes hold roughly 4% of the sample. The sample was PBMCs. These TCRs come from a woman between 40 and 55 years old in good health and CMV-seronegative.

CDR3 loop: CASSESGLYEQFF. DNA of the CDR3: TGCGCCAGCAGTGAGTCTGGACTATATGAGCAGTTCTTC. This chain connects TRBV10-1 to TRBJ2-1; D perhaps matches TRBD2 (6 bases). Trimming removed 0 bases from V and 8 bases from J, with 8 bases in between. This CDR3 spans 13 amino acids. Per germline, CDR1 WNHNN and CDR2 SYGVQD (reference sequence).

V is TRBV25-1 and J is TRBJ1-2, with D perhaps TRBD1 (5 bases). CDR1 is MGHDK, CDR2 SYGVNS, per germline. The CDR3 is made up of 13 amino acids. V was pared by 7 bases and J by 0 bases, with 9 bases between. The CDR3 DNA reads as TGTGCCAGCACTGGGGGGTCTAACTATGGCTACACCTTC. It encodes CASTGGSNYGYTF.

The chain is built from TRBV7-8 and TRBJ1-1, with D possibly matching TRBD1 (6 bases). The CDR3 spans 18 residues. Looked up from germline, CDR1 is SGHVS and CDR2 is FQNEAQ. The germline V and J ends were trimmed by 5 bases and 1 base, with 23 bases remaining between them. The CDR3 nucleotides are TGTGCCAGCAGCCTTCGGACAGCCCTGGCGCTTACGAACACTGAAGCTTTCTTT. This gives the protein CASSLRTALALTNTEAFF.

The rearrangement uses TRBV27 and TRBJ2-7; 14 bases are shared with TRBD2. CDR3 size: 14 residues. Germline CDR1 and CDR2: MNHEY and SMNVEV (reference sequence). V gave up 5 bases and J gave up 8 bases; unmatched junction bases: 5. As DNA, the CDR3 is TGTGCCAGCAGTGCCCGGACTAGCGGGGGGAAGCAGTACTTC. It codes for CASSARTSGGKQYF.